This T cell receptor (beta chain) was retrieved from a study of CD8 T cells in ankylosing spondylitis. Study-level findings and limits: Ankylosing spondylitis blood appeared to be characterized by a TCR beta motif of 7 to 9 highly homologous variants. Earlier literature documents some of the motif variants in reactive arthritis synovial fluid and blood. CD8+ disease-linked clones were present at relatively low frequencies in blood. Within matched ankylosing spondylitis synovial fluid, disease-linked clones were reportedly significantly enriched.

As to this clonotype: Antigen: not known.

CDR3 size: 13 residues. V lost 6 bases, J lost 4 bases, and 10 bases lay in between. Per germline, CDR1 GTSNPN and CDR2 SVGIG (reference sequence). TCRdb re-called the 5' RACE reads with MiXCR, one entry per CDR3 protein. The table shows 500,000 to 650,000 distinct CDR3 sequences, with about 5% occurring only once. The TCR was taken from a male donor with ankylosing spondylitis. The chain recombines TRBV30 with TRBJ2-6; maybe TRBD1 (5 bases). The sequencing input was blood, either unsorted or a sorted T cell fraction (not recorded which). CDR3 in DNA: TGTGCCTGCAGGGTAGCCGGGGCCAACGTCCTGACTTTC. It encodes CACRVAGANVLTF.